This TCR beta chain was observed in a study of blood T cell repertoires in COVID-19. Background on the study: PBMCs, B-cell-depleted T cells, or T cells provided the cDNA or gDNA that made up the material.

In the original processing: Reference gene primer amplification gave nucleated cell count estimates. Here immunoSEQ multiplex PCR was the method, and the copy in TCRdb shows in-frame clones only, minus some. V, J and clone size derive from that table, while D and trimming were established from the DNA sequence. The sample includes about 82,000 clones, around 78% of them seen just once. During active infection, Seattle patients enrolled and were then monitored through disease. There are 15 residues in the CDR3. V lost 6 bases to trimming and J lost 0 bases, with 15 bases between them. Germline V gives CDR1 MNHGY, CDR2 SAAAGT.

The chain uses TRBV6-8 and TRBJ2-7; TRBD1 might be the D (5 bases). The source of this sequence is a man aged 60-69 years with COVID-19, enrolled during active disease. Sequencing used peripheral blood. The CDR3 loop reads CASRTTDILSYEQYF. The DNA of the CDR3 is TGTGCCAGCAGGACAACGGACATTCTCTCCTACGAGCAGTACTTC.